The 11 T cell receptor beta chains listed next were all sequenced from one sample in a study of cytomegalovirus exposure and HLA in healthy donors. It was with 60 Vbeta and 13 Jbeta primers that the PCR ran. Sequencing used immunoSEQ multiplex PCR; TCRdb keeps in-frame clones, though not all of them. This repertoire shows about 150,000 clones, less than 85% found once; its top ten account for over 1.5%. Sequenced: PBMCs. Every receptor here comes from a man between 40 and 49 years old in good health and CMV-seronegative.

The chain couples TRBV7-9 to TRBJ2-5; TRBD2 aligns across 12 bases. Trimming cost V 4 bases and J 2 bases; bases outside gene matches: 2. Germline lookup yields CDR1 SEHNR and CDR2 FQNEAQ (reference sequence). The CDR3 runs to 15 residues. The CDR3 is CASSSLAGGQETQYF. CDR3 nucleotides: TGTGCCAGCAGCTCACTAGCGGGGGGACAAGAGACCCAGTACTTC.

V gene TRBV6-1 combines with J gene TRBJ2-5, with D perhaps TRBD2 (5 bases). CDR1 is MNHNS and CDR2 is SASEGT in the germline V gene. V shed 9 bases and J shed 4 bases, with 18 bases lying between them. This CDR3 contains 14 residues. The CDR3 region has the DNA TGTGCCAGTAGAGAGGTGGACTTTCCAGAGACCCAGTACTTC. Protein product: CASREVDFPETQYF.

V is TRBV27 and J is TRBJ2-3; TRBD2 aligns across 8 bases. The junction had 8 bases not matched to a gene; V was cut back by 7 bases and J by 2 bases. The CDR3 consists of 15 residues. Germline CDR1 is MNHEY and CDR2 is SMNVEV (reference sequence). The CDR3 DNA reads TGTGCCAGCACGGGACTAGGAGACTTCACAGATACGCAGTATTTT. It specifies CASTGLGDFTDTQYF.

The rearrangement links TRBV7-3 to TRBJ2-3; TRBD1 aligns across 7 bases. Germline lookup yields CDR1 SGHTA and CDR2 FQGTGA. There are 13 residues in the CDR3. After removal of 6 bases from V and 4 bases from J, the junction contained 4 bases not matched to a gene. Written as DNA, the CDR3 is TGTGCCAGCAGGAACCAGGGGGCAGATACGCAGTATTTT. It specifies CASRNQGADTQYF.

The chain is built from TRBV15 and TRBJ2-7; D perhaps matches TRBD2 (6 bases). This CDR3 is built from 14 residues. V was trimmed by 5 bases and J by 1 base, leaving 12 bases between them. Germline values: CDR1 LNHNV, CDR2 YYDKDF (reference sequence). DNA for the CDR3: TGTGCCACCAGCGGGGGACTGGGATCCTACGAGCAGTACTTC. This sequence encodes CATSGGLGSYEQYF.

The chain recombines TRBV4-3 with TRBJ1-1, with a weak D call TRBD1 (5 bases). This CDR3 comprises 14 residues. With 0 bases removed from V and 7 bases from J, the gap between germline ends came to 12 bases. Germline CDR1 is LGHNA and CDR2 is YSLEER. The CDR3 DNA reads as TGCGCCAGCAGCCAAGATGATAGGCAGGGTGAAGCTTTCTTT. Protein product: CASSQDDRQGEAFF.

This rearrangement joins TRBV4-3 to TRBJ2-1; 9 nucleotides align to TRBD1. This CDR3 comprises 16 residues. Germline values: CDR1 LGHNA, CDR2 YSLEER. J was trimmed by 4 bases and V by 0 bases; bases with no gene match: 4. DNA for the CDR3: TGCGCCAGCAGCCAAGATAGAGGACAGGGGTACAATGAGCAGTTCTTC. It yields the protein CASSQDRGQGYNEQFF.

This chain joins TRBV19 and TRBJ2-7; 8 nucleotides agree with TRBD1. Trimming cost V 5 bases and J 7 bases; bases outside gene matches: 13. The CDR3 consists of 15 residues. The germline V gene encodes CDR1 LNHDA and CDR2 SQIVND (reference sequence). CDR3 sequence (DNA): TGTGCCAGTAGTGTTCTTCAGGGGGCTGCTTGGGAGCAGTACTTC. Translating gives CASSVLQGAAWEQYF.

V usage is TRBV27 and J usage is TRBJ1-2; 8 nucleotides agree with TRBD1. V lost 3 bases and J lost 8; bases outside the gene matches: 2. The length of the CDR3 is 12 residues. Looked up from germline, CDR1 is MNHEY and CDR2 is SMNVEV (reference sequence). The CDR3 DNA follows: TGTGCCAGCAGTTTGGACAGGGAGGGCTACACCTTC. Translation: CASSLDREGYTF.

This chain joins TRBV5-1 and TRBJ2-1; perhaps TRBD2 as D (6 bases). CDR1 and CDR2 (germline): SGHRS, YFSETQ. The CDR3 runs 15 residues. Trimming removed 3 bases from V and 2 bases from J, with 12 bases in between. Here the CDR3 reads CASSSREKAYNEQFF. CDR3 coding DNA: TGCGCCAGCAGCTCCCGGGAGAAGGCCTACAATGAGCAGTTCTTC.

The CDR3 sequence is CASSSTAANTEAFF. CDR3 DNA sequence: TGTGCCAGTAGCTCGACAGCTGCGAACACTGAAGCTTTCTTT. The chain is built from TRBV19 and TRBJ1-1; TRBD1 is a possible D gene (5 bases). In germline, CDR1 is LNHDA, CDR2 SQIVND (reference sequence). This CDR3 contains 14 residues. The V end lost 6 bases, the J end lost 1 base, and 12 bases lay between the germline ends.